What follows are 19 T cell receptor beta chains derived from one specimen sequenced in a study of blood T cell repertoires in COVID-19. Assay: immunoSEQ multiplex PCR; the TCRdb copy retains only in-frame clones and omits some. The sample shows about 250,000 clones, 83% of them seen only once. The sequencing input was PBMCs or T cells enriched from blood (not recorded which). The receptors come from a woman in her forties who had been exposed to COVID-19.

This clone came up many times. This rearrangement joins TRBV4-1 to TRBJ1-3, with D possibly TRBD1 on 5 matching bases. Germline CDR1 is MGHRA and CDR2 is YSYEKL. The CDR3 covers 18 residues. V lost 4 bases and J 0 bases, leaving 19 bases between the germline ends. The CDR3 region is CASSRPGGTFLSGNTIYF. CDR3 DNA sequence: TGCGCCAGCAGCCGGCCCGGGGGGACCTTCCTCTCTGGAAACACCATATATTTT.

The chain carries TRBV6-6 and TRBJ2-7; 15 nucleotides agree with TRBD2. The CDR3 loop spans 18 amino acids. Unmatched junction bases numbered 10, after V lost 5 bases and J lost 2 bases. Germline V lookup: CDR1 MNHNY, CDR2 SVGAGI (reference sequence). CDR3 DNA sequence: TGTGCCAGCAGTCTCGCCGGGACTAGCGGGGGGCCCCCCTACGAGCAGTACTTC. Translating gives CASSLAGTSGGPPYEQYF.

The gene calls are TRBV4-1 and TRBJ2-3; tentative D call: TRBD1 (6 bases). With 2 bases removed from V and 3 bases from J, the gap between germline ends came to 9 bases. The CDR3 covers 14 residues. The germline gives CDR1 MGHRA, CDR2 YSYEKL. The CDR3 reads CASSQYQGTDTQYF. CDR3 bases: TGCGCCAGCAGCCAATACCAGGGGACAGATACGCAGTATTTT.

The chain joins TRBV9 to TRBJ2-5; D gene unclear. V was trimmed by 4 bases and J by 5 bases, leaving 12 bases between them. The CDR3 length is 13 residues. From germline, CDR1 is SGDLS and CDR2 YYNGEE. The CDR3 protein is CASSFGSAETQYF. CDR3 bases: TGTGCCAGCAGCTTCGGGTCAGCGGAGACCCAGTACTTC.

V is TRBV7-3 and J is TRBJ2-1, with D possibly being TRBD1 (7 bases). This CDR3 comprises 16 residues. Germline V gives CDR1 SGHTA, CDR2 FQGTGA. Trimming left V 4 bases short and J 0 bases short, with 13 bases between. The CDR3 protein is CASSSRGVSSYNEQFF. The CDR3 DNA reads as TGTGCCAGCAGCTCCAGGGGGGTGAGCTCCTACAATGAGCAGTTCTTC.

The J gene is TRBJ2-2, the V gene TRBV7-3, with a possible D match to TRBD2 (5 bases). V was clipped by 4 bases and J by 8 bases, with 14 bases between them. The CDR3 loop spans 14 amino acids. CDR1 SGHTA and CDR2 FQGTGA come from the germline V gene. CDR3 DNA: TGTGCCAGCAGCTCTCGCCTTTCGGGGGGGGAGCTGTTTTTT. This gives the protein CASSSRLSGGELFF.

This clone was seen a single time. The DNA for the CDR3 is TGTGCCAGCAGCTTAAGGGGTGATACAGACGGCTACACCTTC. The encoded protein is CASSLRGDTDGYTF. This sequence joins TRBV7-2 and TRBJ1-2; possible D gene TRBD1, 5 bases. This CDR3 contains 14 residues. Between the trimmed V and J ends, which lost 2 bases and 8 bases, there was a span of 15 bases. Per germline, CDR1 SGHTA and CDR2 FQGNSA.

The rearrangement joins TRBV9 to TRBJ2-3; tentatively, D is TRBD1 (6 bases). Germline V gene lookup returns CDR1 SGDLS and CDR2 YYNGEE. V lost 1 base, J lost 1 base, and 22 bases lay in between. The CDR3 runs to 19 residues. CDR3 DNA sequence: TGTGCCAGCAGCGTAACCTGGACAGCCCTAAGGCAAGGCACAGATACGCAGTATTTT. It yields the protein CASSVTWTALRQGTDTQYF.

A few counts support this clone. The CDR3 reads CAWSLTGVIAFF. The CDR3 DNA is TGTGCCTGGAGCTTAACGGGGGTAATCGCTTTCTTT. V and J are TRBV30 and TRBJ1-1; maybe TRBD1 (5 bases). Per the germline V gene, CDR1 is GTSNPN and CDR2 is SVGIG (reference sequence). Trimming removed 3 bases at V and 11 bases at J, with 16 bases between. The CDR3 spans 12 residues.

The chain recombines TRBV5-1 with TRBJ1-3, with D perhaps TRBD1 (6 bases). The CDR3 runs to 18 residues. CDR1 and CDR2 (germline): SGHRS, YFSETQ. V lost 2 bases and J lost 3, with 21 bases in between. The CDR3 region is CASSFDEVGARGGNTIYF. CDR3 in DNA: TGCGCCAGCAGCTTTGACGAGGTGGGGGCCCGGGGTGGAAACACCATATATTTT.

This sequence joins TRBV18 and TRBJ2-7, with D maybe TRBD1 (5 bases). CDR1 is KGHSH, CDR2 LQKENI, per germline. Trimming stripped 5 bases from V and 4 bases from J, with 15 bases between. This CDR3 comprises 14 residues. The CDR3 DNA is TGTGCCAGCTCAGACGACAGTTCCTTATACGAGCAGTACTTC. It encodes CASSDDSSLYEQYF.

The chain has TRBV10-3 and TRBJ1-6; tentatively, D is TRBD1 (6 bases). Trimming cost V 4 bases and J 7 bases, with 11 bases left between them. Germline V CDR1 and CDR2: ENHRY, SYGVKD. The CDR3 consists of 14 residues. The DNA for the CDR3 is TGTGCCATCAGTGTAGGACAGACAAATTCACCCCTCCACTTT. It is translated as CAISVGQTNSPLHF.

V usage is TRBV10-3 and J usage is TRBJ2-3; 8 bases map to TRBD2. V shed 3 bases, J shed 5 bases, and the junction held 4 bases outside the gene matches. In germline, CDR1 is ENHRY, CDR2 SYGVKD. This CDR3 region has 14 residues. CDR3 region: CAISDGGAGDTQYF. The CDR3 nucleotides read TGTGCCATCAGTGACGGGGGGGCAGGAGATACGCAGTATTTT.

J is TRBJ1-1 and V is TRBV4-2; possible D gene TRBD1, 5 bases. This CDR3 spans 13 amino acids. V lost 8 bases, J lost 5 bases, and 15 bases lay in between. Per the germline V gene, CDR1 is LGHNA and CDR2 is YNFKEQ. The CDR3 here is CASGGLGGTEAFF. The CDR3 nucleotides are TGTGCCAGCGGGGGGTTGGGTGGGACTGAAGCTTTCTTT.

The chain has TRBV5-1 and TRBJ2-5, with 9 bases aligning to TRBD1. The CDR3 is made up of 14 amino acids. Trimming took 4 bases from V and 4 from J; bases not matched to a gene: 5. The germline CDR1 and CDR2 sequences are SGHRS and YFSETQ. CDR3 residues: CASSATGGRETQYF. As DNA, the CDR3 is TGCGCCAGCAGCGCGACAGGGGGACGAGAGACCCAGTACTTC.

V and J are TRBV18 and TRBJ1-5; D remains ambiguous. In germline, CDR1 is KGHSH, CDR2 LQKENI. Trimming left V 6 bases short and J 2 bases short, with 11 bases between. CDR3 length: 14 residues. The CDR3 reads CASSLNGRNQPQHF. The CDR3 bases are TGTGCCAGCTCCCTCAATGGGCGCAATCAGCCCCAGCATTTT.

The chain recombines TRBV6-5 with TRBJ2-3; 9 nucleotides align to TRBD1. J lost 3 bases, V lost 6 bases, and 4 bases had no gene match. The CDR3 spans 14 residues. Germline V gene sequence: CDR1 MNHEY, CDR2 SVGAGI. Here the CDR3 DNA reads TGTGCCAGCAGGGGGACAGGGCGGACAGATACGCAGTATTTT. This encodes CASRGTGRTDTQYF.

V and J are TRBV2 and TRBJ2-5; TRBD2 aligns across 10 bases. Germline values: CDR1 SNHLY, CDR2 FYNNEI. V was clipped by 9 bases and J by 4 bases; unmatched bases: 11. This CDR3 comprises 15 residues. The CDR3 DNA sequence: TGTGCCAGTGGCGGAGCGGGGGGGCTAACAGAGACCCAGTACTTC. This sequence encodes CASGGAGGLTETQYF.

This clone has just one count. The chain links TRBV28 to TRBJ1-2; D ambiguous. V lost 5 bases to trimming and J lost 12 bases, with 22 bases between them. Per the germline V gene, CDR1 is MDHEN and CDR2 is SYDVKM. CDR3 length equals 14 residues. The CDR3 DNA reads TGTGCCAGCAGTGACCCGGGCCCCCCGGAGGCTCACACCTTC. The encoded protein is CASSDPGPPEAHTF.